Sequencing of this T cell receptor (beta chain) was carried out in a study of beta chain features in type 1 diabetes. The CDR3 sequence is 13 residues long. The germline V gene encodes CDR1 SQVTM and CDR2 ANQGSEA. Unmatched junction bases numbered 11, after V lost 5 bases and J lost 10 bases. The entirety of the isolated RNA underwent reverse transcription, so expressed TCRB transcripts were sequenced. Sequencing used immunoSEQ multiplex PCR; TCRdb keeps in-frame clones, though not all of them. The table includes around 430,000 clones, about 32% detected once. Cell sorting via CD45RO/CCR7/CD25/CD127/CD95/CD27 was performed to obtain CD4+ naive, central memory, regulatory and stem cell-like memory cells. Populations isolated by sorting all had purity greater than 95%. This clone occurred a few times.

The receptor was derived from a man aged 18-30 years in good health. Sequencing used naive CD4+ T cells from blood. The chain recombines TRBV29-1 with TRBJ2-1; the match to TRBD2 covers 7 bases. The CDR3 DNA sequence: TGCAGCGTTTGGGAGGGCCGAAATGGGGAGCAGTTCTTC. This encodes CSVWEGRNGEQFF.